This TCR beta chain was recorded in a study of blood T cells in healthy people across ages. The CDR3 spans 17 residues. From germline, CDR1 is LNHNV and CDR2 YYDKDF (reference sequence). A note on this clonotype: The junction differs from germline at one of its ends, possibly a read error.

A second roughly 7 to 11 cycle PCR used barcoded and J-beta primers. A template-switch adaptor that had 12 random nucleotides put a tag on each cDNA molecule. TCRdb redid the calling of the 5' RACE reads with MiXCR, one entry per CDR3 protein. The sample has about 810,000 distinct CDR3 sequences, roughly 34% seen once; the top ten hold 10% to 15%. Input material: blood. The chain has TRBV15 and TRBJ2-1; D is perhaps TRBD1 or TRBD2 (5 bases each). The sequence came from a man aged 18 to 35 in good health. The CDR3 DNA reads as TGTGCCACCAGCAGAATTCGGATCGGGGCCTCCTGCAATGAGCAGTTCTTC. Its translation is CATSRIRIGASCNEQFF. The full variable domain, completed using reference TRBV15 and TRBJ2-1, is DAMVIQNPRYQVTQFGKPVTLSCSQTLNHNVMYWYQQKSSQAPKLLFHYYDKDFNNEADTPDNFQSRRPNTSFCFLDIRSPGLGDTAMYLCATSRIRIGASCNEQFFGPGTRLTVL.